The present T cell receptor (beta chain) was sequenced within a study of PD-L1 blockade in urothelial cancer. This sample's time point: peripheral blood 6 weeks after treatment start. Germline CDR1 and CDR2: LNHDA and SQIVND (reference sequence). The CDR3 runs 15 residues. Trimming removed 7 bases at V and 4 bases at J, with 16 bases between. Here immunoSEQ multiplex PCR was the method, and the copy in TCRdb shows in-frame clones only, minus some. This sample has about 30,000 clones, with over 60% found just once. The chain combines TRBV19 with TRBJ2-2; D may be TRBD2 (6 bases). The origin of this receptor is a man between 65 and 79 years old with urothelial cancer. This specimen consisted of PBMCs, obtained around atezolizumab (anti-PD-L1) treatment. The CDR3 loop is CASISFPGVTGELFF. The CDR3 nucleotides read TGTGCCAGTATAAGTTTTCCGGGAGTCACCGGGGAGCTGTTTTTT.